This T cell receptor beta chain was identified during a study of CD8 T cells in ankylosing spondylitis. V was pared by 0 bases and J by 8 bases, with 20 bases between. Germline V gene data show CDR1 as LGHDT and CDR2 as YNNKEL (reference sequence). The CDR3 runs to 17 residues. Study-wide results and limits: Matched synovial fluid from ankylosing spondylitis patients was reported to be enriched for disease-linked clones. One TCR beta motif, made up of several highly homologous variants, appeared characteristic of ankylosing spondylitis blood. Disease-linked clones were CD8+ and relatively rare in peripheral blood.

Ten or more counts support this clonotype. No antigen is known for it. Quantitative barcoded 5'-RACE was used to prepare TCR beta libraries. MiXCR, run by TCRdb on the 5' RACE reads, gives a single entry per CDR3 protein. There are 45,000 to 60,000 distinct CDR3 sequences in the sample; 6% to 7.5% occur only once, and approximately 8.5% lies in the top ten. Sequencing input: blood, either unsorted or a sorted T cell fraction (not recorded which). This chain joins TRBV3-1 and TRBJ2-1; D is perhaps TRBD1 (5 bases). The TCR sequence derives from a female donor with ankylosing spondylitis or in good health (not recorded which). DNA for the CDR3: TGTGCCAGCAGCCAAGATCTTGACAGAGCCTCGTTCGATGAGCAGTTCTTC. Residues: CASSQDLDRASFDEQFF.